These T cell receptor beta chains were read from a single sample in a study of CD8 T cells in ankylosing spondylitis. In TCRdb, the 5' RACE reads were re-called with MiXCR into one record per CDR3 protein. The data show some 840,000 distinct CDR3 sequences, approximately 10% seen once. Input material: blood, either unsorted or a sorted T cell fraction (not recorded which). The receptors here all came from a male donor with ankylosing spondylitis. Both conserved end residues are part of each CDR3. The D gene is left open where the match is weak. Clone size, where shown, is once, few, many, or a class for clones that have expanded.

CDR3 DNA,CDR3 protein,clone size,V gene,J gene,CDR3 length,D gene
TGCAGTGCCGGTGGGGCCCTGGCCGGCTATGGCTACACCTTC,CSAGGALAGYGYTF,many,TRBV20-1,TRBJ1-2,14,-
TGCAGTGCTAGAGAGGGCGGGGGTATTAATGAGCAGTTCTTC,CSAREGGGINEQFF,-,TRBV20-1,TRBJ2-1,14,TRBD2
TGTGCCAGCAGCCTCGCTAGCGGGGGGGCGGGTGAGCAGTTCTTC,CASSLASGGAGEQFF,-,TRBV12-3/TRBV12-4,TRBJ2-1,15,TRBD2
TGCGCCAGCAGCCAAGTCCTCGGGCGGCGGGGAGAGACCCAGTACTTC,CASSQVLGRRGETQYF,-,TRBV4-1,TRBJ2-5,16,-
TGCGCCAGCAGCCAGGTCGGGACAGGGGGTTACGAGCAGTACTTC,CASSQVGTGGYEQYF,few,TRBV4-3,TRBJ2-7,15,TRBD1
TGTGCCAGCAGCCCCGGGACTAGCGGGGGGCTAAGGCCCTACAATGAGCAGTTCTTC,CASSPGTSGGLRPYNEQFF,few,TRBV6-1,TRBJ2-1,19,TRBD2
TGTGCCAGCAGCCAAGGGAGACTCCAAGCTAGCACAGATACGCAGTATTTT,CASSQGRLQASTDTQYF,few,TRBV4-2,TRBJ2-3,17,-
TGCAGTGCTTATAGCGGGGCGAGCTCCTACAATGAGCAGTTCTTC,CSAYSGASSYNEQFF,few,TRBV20-1,TRBJ2-1,15,TRBD2
TGTGCCAGCAGTTTTGACAGGACGCGGACCTACGAGCAGTACTTC,CASSFDRTRTYEQYF,-,TRBV27,TRBJ2-7,15,-
TGTGCCAGCAGCTCAATGACAGCCACTGAAGCTTTCTTT,CASSSMTATEAFF,-,TRBV7-2,TRBJ1-1,13,-
TGCGCCAGCAGAGGGGTCGGGCGGGCCCGCTGGCTCTTC,CASRGVGRARWLF,few,TRBV4-1,TRBJ2-1,13,-
TGCGCCAGCAGGCAGACAGGGGCTGGATCTGGCTACACCTTC,CASRQTGAGSGYTF,-,TRBV4-1,TRBJ1-2,14,TRBD1
TGCAGTGCTAGACCCTATAGCACAGATACGCAGTATTTT,CSARPYSTDTQYF,few,TRBV20-1,TRBJ2-3,13,-
TGTGCCAGCAGCCCCAACCCGACAGCAGCCGAGCAGTACTTC,CASSPNPTAAEQYF,-,TRBV11-3,TRBJ2-7,14,-
TGCAGTGCTCAGACACGAAACACCATATATTTT,CSAQTRNTIYF,-,TRBV20-1,TRBJ1-3,11,-
TGTGCCAGCAGTTACGACAGGGGAGCTAACTATGGCTACACCTTC,CASSYDRGANYGYTF,many,TRBV6-5,TRBJ1-2,15,TRBD1
TGCAGTGCTAGAGGTCACAGGGGGAACACCGGGGAGCTGTTTTTT,CSARGHRGNTGELFF,-,TRBV20-1,TRBJ2-2,15,TRBD1
TGTGCCAGCAGCTTAGGGCGGCAGGTATGGTCCTACGAGCAGTACTTC,CASSLGRQVWSYEQYF,-,TRBV7-9,TRBJ2-7,16,-
TGTGCCAGCAGCGTGACCCCGAACACTGAAGCTTTCTTT,CASSVTPNTEAFF,many,TRBV7-2,TRBJ1-1,13,-
TGTGCCAGCAGTGGAGGAGGCAATCAGCCCCAGCATTTT,CASSGGGNQPQHF,many,TRBV12-3/TRBV12-4,TRBJ1-5,13,-
TGCAGCTCTTGGGACAGGAACACCGGGGAGCTGTTTTTT,CSSWDRNTGELFF,-,TRBV20-1,TRBJ2-2,13,TRBD1
TGTGCCAGCAGTTTATCCCCAACGGGGGGACCGCCTTTGGGGGGCTACACCTTC,CASSLSPTGGPPLGGYTF,-,TRBV27,TRBJ1-2,18,-
TGCAGTGGACTAGCGGTGAATCAAGAGACCCAGTACTTC,CSGLAVNQETQYF,few,TRBV20-1,TRBJ2-5,13,TRBD2
TGTGCCAGCAGTTACTCGAATCAGCGGGGGGAAAGCACAGATACGCAGTATTTT,CASSYSNQRGESTDTQYF,once,TRBV6-2/TRBV6-3,TRBJ2-3,18,TRBD2
TGTGCCTGGAGTCTCCCCTACAGGGGGGATCAGCCCCAGCATTTT,CAWSLPYRGDQPQHF,few,TRBV30,TRBJ1-5,15,TRBD1
TGTGCCACCAGCTATACGTGGGGCTTCACCGGGGAGCTGTTTTTT,CATSYTWGFTGELFF,-,TRBV24-1,TRBJ2-2,15,-
TGTGCCAGCAGTTTTAGGGGCAGGGTTGGGGTCAATTCACCCCTCCACTTT,CASSFRGRVGVNSPLHF,-,TRBV12-3/TRBV12-4,TRBJ1-6,17,-
TGCGCCAGCAGCTTTACAGGGGACAAAAACATTCAGTACTTC,CASSFTGDKNIQYF,few,TRBV5-1,TRBJ2-4,14,TRBD1
TGTGCCAGCAGTTTATCTAGCGCAGATACCTACAATGAGCAGTTCTTC,CASSLSSADTYNEQFF,few,TRBV28,TRBJ2-1,16,-
TGTGCCAGCAGTTTTGGGACTAGGATCCAAGAGACCCAGTACTTC,CASSFGTRIQETQYF,-,TRBV28,TRBJ2-5,15,TRBD2
TGCAGCGTTTGGCAGGGTCGTCGGGAGACCCAGTACTTC,CSVWQGRRETQYF,many,TRBV29-1,TRBJ2-5,13,-
TGCAGTGCAATTGGACGGCGCAGGAACGAGCAGTACTTC,CSAIGRRRNEQYF,-,TRBV20-1,TRBJ2-7,13,-
TGTGCCAGCAGTTCCCGGGGGGGCTCCTATAATTCACCCCTCCACTTT,CASSSRGGSYNSPLHF,few,TRBV12-3/TRBV12-4,TRBJ1-6,16,-
TGTGCCAGCAGTTTCATCGGACTCTTAAACACCGGGGAGCTGTTTTTT,CASSFIGLLNTGELFF,few,TRBV6-5,TRBJ2-2,16,-
TGCAGCGTTTCTGGCGGGCGCGGGACCTACGAGCAGTACTTC,CSVSGGRGTYEQYF,few,TRBV29-1,TRBJ2-7,14,-
TGCGCCAGCAGCCAAGGACAGGCGACAGACACTGAAGCTTTCTTT,CASSQGQATDTEAFF,few,TRBV4-3,TRBJ1-1,15,-
TGTGCCAGCAGCTTAGAGTCGGGAGACGAGCAGTACTTC,CASSLESGDEQYF,-,TRBV11-3,TRBJ2-7,13,-
TGCAGCGTTGGTGGAGTAATAACAGATACGCAGTATTTT,CSVGGVITDTQYF,many,TRBV29-1,TRBJ2-3,13,-
TGTGTGTGGGCGGGGGGGGCCGCAGATACGCAGTATTTT,CVWAGGAADTQYF,-,TRBV7-9,TRBJ2-3,13,TRBD2
TGCAGCGTCCTCCGGCGGGTAGGGGAGACCCAGTACTTC,CSVLRRVGETQYF,-,TRBV29-1,TRBJ2-5,13,-
TGCAGTGCTAGAGATAGACTCCGACAGAGTTATAATTCACCCCTCCACTTT,CSARDRLRQSYNSPLHF,few,TRBV20-1,TRBJ1-6,17,-
TGCGCCAGCAGCTGGGGGCCGGGACAGAGCACAGATACGCAGTATTTT,CASSWGPGQSTDTQYF,few,TRBV5-1,TRBJ2-3,16,TRBD1
TGCAGTGCCTCGGACAGGGGGCTGGTCGAGCAGTACTTC,CSASDRGLVEQYF,-,TRBV20-1,TRBJ2-7,13,TRBD1
TGCAGCGCCGTCCACGGGAGCAATCAGCCCCAGCATTTT,CSAVHGSNQPQHF,-,TRBV29-1,TRBJ1-5,13,-
TGCAGTGCTCAACCGGGACTAGCGGGGGCGAAGTTCTTC,CSAQPGLAGAKFF,few,TRBV20-1,TRBJ2-1,13,TRBD2
TGTGCCAGCAGCTTAGACAGGCTAGCCCCCTACGAGCAGTACTTC,CASSLDRLAPYEQYF,few,TRBV7-2,TRBJ2-7,15,-
TGTGCCAGCAGCCAAACTTCGACGGCCTCTGCTGGAGGATCACCCCTCCACTTT,CASSQTSTASAGGSPLHF,few,TRBV6-1,TRBJ1-6,18,-
TGCAGTGCTAGTTCATGGGTTGGAGGGGGTAGCAATCAGCCCCAGCATTTT,CSASSWVGGGSNQPQHF,many,TRBV20-1,TRBJ1-5,17,-
TGTGCCAGCAGCTCATTGACAGGCTCCTACGAGCAGTACTTC,CASSSLTGSYEQYF,many,TRBV7-8,TRBJ2-7,14,-
TGTGCCAGCAGTTCCAGGACAGGGGCCAGCGCAGAGACCCAGTACTTC,CASSSRTGASAETQYF,few,TRBV12-3/TRBV12-4,TRBJ2-5,16,TRBD1
TGCAGTGCTAGAGGGCTGATAAGCAGGGCCTACGAGCAGTACTTC,CSARGLISRAYEQYF,few,TRBV20-1,TRBJ2-7,15,-
TGTGCCAGCAGCGGACCAAAAAAGTTAAGGGCGACGACGCTCTATGGCTACACCTTC,CASSGPKKLRATTLYGYTF,-,TRBV21-1,TRBJ1-2,19,-